This T cell receptor (beta chain) was identified in a study of T cell responses to AZD1222 COVID-19 vaccine. The CDR3 has 14 amino acids. Between the trimmed V and J ends, which lost 5 bases and 2 bases, there was a span of 13 bases. Per the germline V gene, CDR1 is LNHNV and CDR2 is YYDKDF (reference sequence). General observations from the study: The study found vaccine-associated CD4 TCRs spanning spike, dominant at 160-218 and 743-854. Reportedly, nearly half the spike-specific TCRs target unmutated variant regions. Two AZD1222 doses significantly raised spike-specific TCR breadth and depth over controls. Mostly white British, mostly female donors; authors suggested clonal diversity may be underestimated.

Regarding this clone: Its antigen is still unknown.

Generated by immunoSEQ multiplex PCR, the TCRdb table keeps only in-frame clones and is missing some. The sample has some 150,000 clones, less than 95% seen once. This TCR was recovered from an adult in good health. The chain links TRBV15 to TRBJ2-7; D not certain. The sample was peripheral blood, taken on day 0 of AZD1222 vaccination. The CDR3 sequence: CATSAGPPAYEQYV. Written as DNA, the CDR3 is TGTGCCACCAGCGCCGGGCCGCCAGCCTACGAGCAGTACGTC.